The 21 T cell receptor beta chains presented below share a single source sample, sequenced in a study of shared clonotypes between healthy human individuals. This table comes from immunoSEQ multiplex PCR, and its TCRdb copy is limited to in-frame clones, with some not included. The sample lists around 2.5 million clones, 93% occurring once. The sample was naive CD4+ T cells from PBMCs. Subset meaning: CD45RA+ positively selected. The receptors come from a young man in good health. Some clones in this sample may be carry-over from other donors' samples.

The chain recombines TRBV5-1 with TRBJ2-2; 9 nucleotides agree with TRBD1. Per the germline V gene, CDR1 is SGHRS and CDR2 is YFSETQ. The V segment lost 4 bases and the J segment 6 bases; nucleotides outside the gene matches: 16. The CDR3 sequence is 18 residues long. CDR3: CASSLPGTGKSRAGELFF. As DNA, the CDR3 is TGCGCCAGCAGCCTGCCCGGGACAGGGAAGTCAAGGGCCGGGGAGCTGTTTTTT.

The chain recombines TRBV11-2 with TRBJ1-1; D might be TRBD1 (6 bases). Germline V gene sequence: CDR1 SGHAT, CDR2 FQNNGV. V was cut by 1 base and J by 1 base, with 16 bases left in between. CDR3 length: 17 residues. DNA for the CDR3: TGTGCCAGCAGCTTAGGATGGGGGCGAGTACCGAACACTGAAGCTTTCTTT. Its protein is CASSLGWGRVPNTEAFF.

Details on this clone: The same CDR3 can be traced to other DNA sequences in this sample. This chain uses TRBV5-1 with TRBJ1-4, with D unclear. Per the germline V gene, CDR1 is SGHRS and CDR2 is YFSETQ. V was trimmed by 1 base and J by 3 bases, leaving 4 bases between them. This CDR3 is built from 13 residues. The CDR3 DNA follows: TGCGCCAGCAGCTTGTTGGCTAATGAAAAACTGTTTTTT. It yields the protein CASSLLANEKLFF.

J is TRBJ2-5 and V is TRBV7-3, with no clear D. Germline V CDR1 and CDR2: SGHTA, FQGTGA. CDR3 length equals 13 residues. Between the trimmed V and J ends, which lost 4 bases and 5 bases, there was a span of 11 bases. In DNA, the CDR3 is TGTGCCAGCAGCTCCGGAGCCGAGGAGACCCAGTACTTC. It is translated as CASSSGAEETQYF.

Concerning this clone: Different DNA sequences within this sample yield the same CDR3. The chain has TRBV7-9 and TRBJ1-5, with 7 bases aligning to TRBD1. V trimming: 5 bases; J trimming: 0 bases; junction bases outside the gene matches: 4. The CDR3 extends over 15 amino acids. Germline CDR1 reads SEHNR; CDR2 reads FQNEAQ (reference sequence). CDR3 bases: TGTGCCAGCAGCCCTGGACAGGCTAGCAATCAGCCCCAGCATTTT. Protein product: CASSPGQASNQPQHF.

This clone was picked up a small number of times. V is TRBV7-2 and J is TRBJ2-1; TRBD2 matches 9 bases. Germline V gene sequence: CDR1 SGHTA, CDR2 FQGNSA. The CDR3 is made up of 15 amino acids. V shed 1 base and J 3 bases; nucleotides not matched to a gene: 1. CDR3 bases: TGTGCCAGCAGCTTAGTGCGGGGGGGCTACAATGAGCAGTTCTTC. It encodes CASSLVRGGYNEQFF. Full variable domain (remainder filled in from reference TRBV7-2 and TRBJ2-1): GAGVSQSPSNKVTEKGKDVELRCDPISGHTALYWYRQSLGQGLEFLIYFQGNSAPDKSGLPSDRFSAERTGGSVSTLTIQRTQQEDSAVYLCASSLVRGGYNEQFFGPGTRLTVL.

This chain joins TRBV4-1 and TRBJ2-7; weak D call: TRBD1 (6 bases). The CDR3 extends over 14 amino acids. Trimming pared 5 bases from V and 4 bases from J, leaving 15 bases between. Germline assignment: CDR1 MGHRA and CDR2 YSYEKL. CDR3 sequence (DNA): TGCGCCAGCAGCAACCCCGGACAGCGGTACGAGCAGTACTTC. This translates into CASSNPGQRYEQYF.

The chain couples TRBV7-3 to TRBJ2-7; no clear D gene. The CDR3 contains 15 residues. Germline V gene sequence: CDR1 SGHTA, CDR2 FQGTGA. Deletions cut 2 bases from V and 3 bases from J, with 14 bases between. In DNA, the CDR3 is TGTGCCAGCAGCTTAGCCGTCGGACGGAGCTACGAGCAGTACTTC. Translating it yields CASSLAVGRSYEQYF.

The chain uses TRBV28 and TRBJ2-2; TRBD1 matches at 9 bases. J gave up 8 bases and V 8 bases, and 12 bases lay outside the gene matches. Germline loops: CDR1 MDHEN, CDR2 SYDVKM. The CDR3 has 15 amino acids. CDR3 in amino acids: CASGLRDRDPGELFF. The CDR3 DNA sequence: TGTGCCAGCGGTCTCCGGGACAGGGATCCGGGGGAGCTGTTTTTT. Complete variable domain (other parts from reference TRBV28 and TRBJ2-2): DVKVTQSSRYLVKRTGEKVFLECVQDMDHENMFWYRQDPGLGLRLIYFSYDVKMKEKGDIPEGYSVSREKKERFSLILESASTNQTSMYLCASGLRDRDPGELFFGEGSRLTVL.

The rearrangement uses TRBV29-1 and TRBJ1-1; TRBD1 matches at 8 bases. The V segment lost 6 bases and the J segment 5 bases; nucleotides outside the gene matches: 14. Germline CDR1 is SQVTM and CDR2 is ANQGSEA. The CDR3 loop spans 15 amino acids. The CDR3 is CSVGKQGGAGTEAFF. For the CDR3, the DNA is TGCAGCGTCGGTAAACAGGGGGGCGCCGGGACTGAAGCTTTCTTT.

This clone was recorded only once. The chain uses TRBV6-5 and TRBJ2-7; 7 bases are a match to TRBD2. Germline CDR1 MNHEY, CDR2 SVGAGI. The CDR3 runs 14 residues. V shed 6 bases, J shed 3 bases, and the junction held 8 bases outside the gene matches. CDR3 protein: CASSSGTNHYEQYF. CDR3 nucleotide sequence: TGTGCCAGCAGCTCCGGGACTAACCACTACGAGCAGTACTTC.

This chain uses TRBV7-2 with TRBJ2-5, with TRBD2 matching over 9 bases. The length of the CDR3 is 15 residues. Unmatched junction bases numbered 7, after V lost 1 base and J lost 7 bases. Germline CDR1 is SGHTA and CDR2 is FQGNSA. DNA of the CDR3: TGTGCCAGCAGCTTAGGGGCTAGCGGGATGGGGACCCAGTACTTC. Encoded protein: CASSLGASGMGTQYF.

Comment on this clone: Other DNA sequences of this sample code for an identical CDR3. The chain has TRBV5-1 and TRBJ2-5; D is uncertain. The CDR3 is made up of 14 amino acids. Germline lookup yields CDR1 SGHRS and CDR2 YFSETQ. The V gene lost 0 bases and the J gene lost 1 base, with 7 bases spanning the gap. The CDR3: CASSLEGGQETQYF. The CDR3 DNA follows: TGCGCCAGCAGCTTGGAGGGCGGCCAAGAGACCCAGTACTTC.

The V gene is TRBV2, the J gene TRBJ2-5, with 8 bases matching TRBD1. This CDR3 spans 14 amino acids. J gave up 5 bases and V 6 bases, and 8 bases lay outside the gene matches. Germline V gene lookup returns CDR1 SNHLY and CDR2 FYNNEI. The DNA for the CDR3 is TGTGCCAGCAGCTCTCAGGGGGCGCGGGAGACCCAGTACTTC. Its protein is CASSSQGARETQYF. The full variable domain, with the rest looked up from reference TRBV2 and TRBJ2-5, is EPEVTQTPSHQVTQMGQEVILRCVPISNHLYFYWYRQILGQKVEFLVSFYNNEISEKSEIFDDQFSVERPDGSNFTLKIRSTKLEDSAMYFCASSSQGARETQYFGPGTRLLVL.

The chain employs TRBV10-2 and TRBJ2-1, with 9 bases matching TRBD2. Germline V gene lookup returns CDR1 WSHSY and CDR2 SAAADI. J lost 1 base, V lost 7 bases, and 8 bases had no gene match. This CDR3 has 16 residues. The DNA for the CDR3 is TGCGCCAGCAAGGGCCGACTAGCGGATTCCTACAATGAGCAGTTCTTC. This encodes CASKGRLADSYNEQFF.

On this clone itself: This same CDR3 is encoded by further DNA sequences in the sample. V usage is TRBV28 and J usage is TRBJ1-4, with D perhaps TRBD1 (6 bases). V lost 5 bases and J 2 bases, leaving 9 bases between the germline ends. From germline, CDR1 is MDHEN and CDR2 SYDVKM. This CDR3 comprises 14 residues. The CDR3: CASSLGGTNEKLFF. CDR3 in DNA: TGTGCCAGCAGTCTGGGGGGCACTAATGAAAAACTGTTTTTT.

The chain recombines TRBV15 with TRBJ2-1; the D is unclear. The CDR3 has 15 amino acids. Deletions cut 1 base from V and 0 bases from J, with 7 bases between. The germline CDR1 and CDR2 sequences are LNHNV and YYDKDF (reference sequence). In DNA form, the CDR3 reads TGTGCCACCAGCAGAGCGACCAGCTCCTACAATGAGCAGTTCTTC. Its translation: CATSRATSSYNEQFF.

The chain joins TRBV5-1 to TRBJ2-1; D could derive from TRBD1 or TRBD2 (6 bases each). V dropped 0 bases and J dropped 3 bases, with 16 bases sitting between them. This CDR3 contains 17 residues. Looked up from germline, CDR1 is SGHRS and CDR2 is YFSETQ. For the CDR3, the DNA is TGCGCCAGCAGCTTGGGACAGTCGAGGGGGGTCTACAATGAGCAGTTCTTC. Amino acids: CASSLGQSRGVYNEQFF.

The gene calls are TRBV9 and TRBJ2-3, with 13 bases identical to TRBD2. The V gene end was trimmed by 4 bases and the J gene end by 2 bases; junction bases not matched to a gene: 4. From germline, CDR1 is SGDLS and CDR2 YYNGEE. There are 16 residues in the CDR3. The CDR3, as DNA: TGTGCCAGCAGCCCTACTAGCGGGAGGGCCACAGATACGCAGTATTTT. It yields the protein CASSPTSGRATDTQYF.

The chain joins TRBV9 to TRBJ2-5; possible D gene TRBD1, 5 bases. With the DNA end fitting TRBJ2-7 better, the J assignment may be wrong. This CDR3 is built from 14 residues. The germline V gene encodes CDR1 SGDLS and CDR2 YYNGEE. The DNA of the CDR3 is TGTGCCAGCAGCGTAGGGCAGGGTCTGTACGAGCAGTACTTC. This translates into CASSVGQGLYEQYF.

About this clone: Distinct nucleotide sequences in the sample also encode this CDR3. As DNA, the CDR3 is TGCGCCAGCAGCTTGGTGGGGGCTGGAAACACCATATATTTT. It encodes CASSLVGAGNTIYF. This chain joins TRBV5-1 and TRBJ1-3, with TRBD1 as a possible D gene (5 bases). In germline, CDR1 is SGHRS, CDR2 YFSETQ. Trimming removed 0 bases from V and 2 bases from J, with 6 bases in between. The CDR3 is 14 amino acids.